Shown below are 15 T cell receptor beta chains from a single sample sequenced in a study of blood T cell repertoires in COVID-19. Using immunoSEQ multiplex PCR, the repertoire was profiled, and TCRdb retains in-frame clones only, with some absent. Counted here are roughly 430,000 clones, roughly 88% occurring once; the ten biggest clones make up 1.4%. Sequenced sample: PBMCs or T cells enriched from blood (not recorded which). The receptors were sampled from a woman aged 18-29 years who had been exposed to COVID-19.

This chain links TRBV7-2 with TRBJ1-4; possible D gene TRBD1, 5 bases. The V end lost 6 bases, the J end lost 6 bases, and 17 bases lay between the germline ends. This CDR3 region has 15 residues. Per germline, CDR1 SGHTA and CDR2 FQGNSA. CDR3 in DNA: TGTGCCAGCAGGCCGGGCGGGGGGTCATATGAAAAACTGTTTTTT. Translating it yields CASRPGGGSYEKLFF.

V is TRBV3-1 (or the pseudogene TRBV3-2) and J is TRBJ2-7; maybe TRBD2 (7 bases). V was shortened by 3 bases and J by 5 bases, with 20 bases between the two germline ends. This CDR3 has 16 residues. Germline CDR1 reads LGHDT; CDR2 reads YNNKEL (reference sequence). The CDR3 bases are TGTGCCAGCAGCCACCCAGGGGAGGGGGGGTTCGACGAGCAGTACTTC. Translating it yields CASSHPGEGGFDEQYF.

The chain has TRBV2 and TRBJ1-5; D gene uncertain. V was cut by 10 bases and J by 2 bases, with 12 bases left in between. Germline V gene sequence: CDR1 SNHLY, CDR2 FYNNEI. The CDR3 sequence is 13 residues long. CDR3 nucleotides: TGTGCCACCGCGCGGGCTGGCAATCAGCCCCAGCATTTT. As protein: CATARAGNQPQHF.

In the case of this clone: The sample contains more than one DNA sequence encoding this CDR3. The DNA of the CDR3 is TGCGCCAGCAGCTTGGGACAGGGTATAGATACGCAGTATTTT. Protein sequence: CASSLGQGIDTQYF. The chain has TRBV5-1 and TRBJ2-3, with 7 bases that match TRBD1. The trim removed 0 bases at V and 5 bases at J, leaving 3 bases unmatched. The CDR3 has 14 residues. CDR1 is SGHRS, CDR2 YFSETQ, per germline.

The chain is built from TRBV27 and TRBJ1-1, with TRBD1 identical over 10 bases. Germline V gives CDR1 MNHEY, CDR2 SMNVEV (reference sequence). With V trimmed by 2 bases and J by 5 bases, 5 bases remained unmatched. The CDR3 has 15 residues. The CDR3 bases are TGTGCCAGCAGTTTAGGGGGACAGGGGTGGACTGAAGCTTTCTTT. It encodes CASSLGGQGWTEAFF.

The chain combines TRBV5-4 with TRBJ2-1, with TRBD1 matching 9 bases. In germline, CDR1 is SGHNT, CDR2 YYREEE (reference sequence). V was pared by 0 bases and J by 6 bases, with 1 base of the junction left unmatched. The CDR3 sequence is 14 residues long. The CDR3 spells CASSLGQGVNEQFF. In DNA form, the CDR3 reads TGTGCCAGCAGCTTGGGACAGGGGGTCAATGAGCAGTTCTTC.

The chain joins TRBV27 to TRBJ2-7; 8 positions agree with TRBD1. CDR3 length: 16 residues. Germline CDR1 MNHEY, CDR2 SMNVEV (reference sequence). V lost 4 bases and J lost 0; bases outside the gene matches: 8. The CDR3 DNA is TGTGCCAGCAGTTGGGAGACAGGGGTGACCTCCTACGAGCAGTACTTC. Protein: CASSWETGVTSYEQYF.

The CDR3 nucleotides read TGCGCCAGCAGCTCCGCCGTGGGTGCAGCTGCGGGGTCCGGGGAGCTGTTTTTT. Protein sequence: CASSSAVGAAAGSGELFF. The J gene is TRBJ2-2, the V gene TRBV5-1; D may be TRBD2 (6 bases). Between the trimmed V and J ends, which lost 3 bases and 6 bases, there was a span of 24 bases. Germline V CDR1 and CDR2: SGHRS, YFSETQ. The CDR3 totals 18 residues.

The chain uses TRBV4-2 and TRBJ1-1; D not certain. The CDR3 totals 16 residues. Germline V gives CDR1 LGHNA, CDR2 YNFKEQ. V was shortened by 0 bases and J by 3 bases, with 14 bases between the two germline ends. The DNA for the CDR3 is TGTGCCAGCAGCCAAGACCCAGGATGGCGGGACACTGAAGCTTTCTTT. Translation: CASSQDPGWRDTEAFF.

The V gene is TRBV6-5, the J gene TRBJ1-1; the D is unclear. The CDR3 contains 13 residues. Trimming removed 7 bases at V and 1 base at J, with 10 bases between. Germline values: CDR1 MNHEY, CDR2 SVGAGI. This chain's CDR3 is CASNRYENTEAFF. CDR3 bases: TGTGCCAGCAACCGCTACGAGAACACTGAAGCTTTCTTT.

The rearrangement links TRBV18 to TRBJ1-4; TRBD1 is a possible D gene (6 bases). Germline assignment: CDR1 KGHSH and CDR2 LQKENI. The CDR3 contains 12 residues. V lost 5 bases to trimming and J lost 5 bases, with 6 bases between them. Here the CDR3 DNA reads TGTGCCAGCTCAACAGGGAATGAAAAACTGTTTTTT. Translated: CASSTGNEKLFF.

The chain employs TRBV9 and TRBJ2-1; 7 bases fit TRBD1. After removal of 1 base from V and 5 bases from J, the junction contained 6 bases not matched to a gene. Looked up from germline, CDR1 is SGDLS and CDR2 is YYNGEE. The CDR3 spans 15 residues. The CDR3 DNA reads TGTGCCAGCAGCGTAAGGGGGACAGTACACAATGAGCAGTTCTTC. Translating gives CASSVRGTVHNEQFF. The full variable domain, with the rest looked up from reference TRBV9 and TRBJ2-1, is DSGVTQTPKHLITATGQRVTLRCSPRSGDLSVYWYQQSLDQGLQFLIQYYNGEERAKGNILERFSAQQFPDLHSELNLSSLELGDSALYFCASSVRGTVHNEQFFGPGTRLTVL.

The chain links TRBV5-1 to TRBJ1-4, with 7 bases fitting TRBD1. The length of the CDR3 is 15 residues. The germline V gene encodes CDR1 SGHRS and CDR2 YFSETQ. After removal of 4 bases from V and 7 bases from J, the junction contained 10 bases not matched to a gene. CDR3 coding DNA: TGCGCCAGCAGCAGAAACAGGGGATCGGCTGAAAAACTGTTTTTT. It translates to CASSRNRGSAEKLFF.

The chain employs TRBV28 and TRBJ2-1; 12 positions match TRBD2. Germline V gene sequence: CDR1 MDHEN, CDR2 SYDVKM. Trimming cost V 5 bases and J 3 bases; bases outside gene matches: 8. The CDR3 is 17 residues long. The CDR3, as DNA: TGTGCCAGCAGTCAACCCGGGACTAGCGGGTTCTACAATGAGCAGTTCTTC. Translation: CASSQPGTSGFYNEQFF.

J is TRBJ2-7 and V is TRBV27; TRBD1 aligns across 8 bases. The germline CDR1 and CDR2 sequences are MNHEY and SMNVEV (reference sequence). The CDR3 contains 16 residues. V lost 0 bases, J lost 5 bases, and 9 bases stayed unmatched. Here the CDR3 reads CASSLSRPGGPNEQYF. CDR3 in DNA: TGTGCCAGCAGTTTATCTCGGCCAGGGGGCCCAAACGAGCAGTACTTC.